Below, one TCR beta chain is given with its context. This specimen belongs to a study of blood T cell repertoires in COVID-19. Study-level background: Sites across the United States, Italy and Spain contributed samples from acute and convalescent COVID-19.

The germline V gene has CDR1 SNHLY and CDR2 FYNNEI. Trimming took 6 bases from V and 4 from J; bases not matched to a gene: 4. The CDR3 is 15 residues long. Original handling: It was from reference gene primer amplification that nucleated cell counts were estimated. Method: immunoSEQ multiplex PCR; TCRdb's copy keeps in-frame clones and lacks some. The V and J calls and clone size were taken over from that table, and D and trimming were inferred from the DNA. The sample has about 160,000 clones, around 84% seen once. This clonotype was obtained from a woman in her fifties or sixties with COVID-19, enrolled during active disease. This chain connects TRBV2 to TRBJ2-5; 14 nucleotides align to TRBD2. Sequencing was performed on peripheral blood. As DNA, the CDR3 is TGTGCCAGCAGCCGGACTAGCGGGGGGCCAGAGACCCAGTACTTC. Amino acids: CASSRTSGGPETQYF.